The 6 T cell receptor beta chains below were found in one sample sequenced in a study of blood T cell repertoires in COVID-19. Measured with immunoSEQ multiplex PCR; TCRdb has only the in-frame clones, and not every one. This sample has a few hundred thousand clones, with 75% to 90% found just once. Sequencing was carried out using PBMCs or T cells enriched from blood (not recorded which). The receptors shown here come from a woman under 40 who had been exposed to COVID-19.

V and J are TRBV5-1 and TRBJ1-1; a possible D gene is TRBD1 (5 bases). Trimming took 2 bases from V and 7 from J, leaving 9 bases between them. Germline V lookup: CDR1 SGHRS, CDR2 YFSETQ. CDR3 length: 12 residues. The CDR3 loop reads CASSFQQGEAFF. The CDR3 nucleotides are TGCGCCAGCAGCTTTCAGCAGGGTGAAGCTTTCTTT.

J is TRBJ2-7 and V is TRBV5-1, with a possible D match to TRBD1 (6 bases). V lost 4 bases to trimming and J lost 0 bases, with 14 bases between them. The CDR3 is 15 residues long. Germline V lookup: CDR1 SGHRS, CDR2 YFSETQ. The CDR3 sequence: CASSGTGIRSYEQYF. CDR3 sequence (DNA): TGCGCCAGCAGCGGAACAGGGATCCGCTCCTACGAGCAGTACTTC.

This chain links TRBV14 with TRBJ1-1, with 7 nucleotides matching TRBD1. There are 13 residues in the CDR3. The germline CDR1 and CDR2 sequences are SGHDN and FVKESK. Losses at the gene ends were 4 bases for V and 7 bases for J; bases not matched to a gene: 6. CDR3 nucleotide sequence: TGTGCCAGCAGCCCATCAGGGGGAGGTGAAGCTTTCTTT. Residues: CASSPSGGGEAFF.

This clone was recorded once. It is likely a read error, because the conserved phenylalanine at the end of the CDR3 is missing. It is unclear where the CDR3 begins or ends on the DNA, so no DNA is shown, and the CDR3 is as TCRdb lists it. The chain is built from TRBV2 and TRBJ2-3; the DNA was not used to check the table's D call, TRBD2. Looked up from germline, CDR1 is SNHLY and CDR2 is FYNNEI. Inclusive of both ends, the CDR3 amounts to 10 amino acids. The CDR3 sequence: CASTLAGGRC.

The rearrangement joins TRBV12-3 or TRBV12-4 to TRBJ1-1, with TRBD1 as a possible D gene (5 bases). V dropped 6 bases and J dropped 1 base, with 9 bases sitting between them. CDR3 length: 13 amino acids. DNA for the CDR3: TGTGCCAGCAGCTGGGGGGGGAACACTGAAGCTTTCTTT. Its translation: CASSWGGNTEAFF.

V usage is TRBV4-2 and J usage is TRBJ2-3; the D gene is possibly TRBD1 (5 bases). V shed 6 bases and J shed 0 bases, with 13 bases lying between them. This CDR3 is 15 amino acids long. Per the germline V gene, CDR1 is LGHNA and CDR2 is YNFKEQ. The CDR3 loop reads CASRNGAESTDTQYF. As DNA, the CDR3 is TGTGCCAGCAGAAATGGGGCGGAAAGCACAGATACGCAGTATTTT.